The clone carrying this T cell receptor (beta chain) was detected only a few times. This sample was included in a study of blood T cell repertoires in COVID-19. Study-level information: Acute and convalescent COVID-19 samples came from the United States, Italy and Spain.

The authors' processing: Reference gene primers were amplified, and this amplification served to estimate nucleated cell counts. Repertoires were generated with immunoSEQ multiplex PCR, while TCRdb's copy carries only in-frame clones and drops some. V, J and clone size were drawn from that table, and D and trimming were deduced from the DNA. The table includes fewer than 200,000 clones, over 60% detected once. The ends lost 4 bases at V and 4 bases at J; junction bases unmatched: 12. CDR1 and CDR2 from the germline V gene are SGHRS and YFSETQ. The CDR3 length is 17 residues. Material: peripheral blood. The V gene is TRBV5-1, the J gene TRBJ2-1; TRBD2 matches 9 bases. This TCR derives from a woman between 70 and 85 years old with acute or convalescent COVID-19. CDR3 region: CASSREGAGGKYNEQFF. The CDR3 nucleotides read TGCGCCAGCAGCCGCGAGGGGGCGGGAGGGAAGTACAATGAGCAGTTCTTC.